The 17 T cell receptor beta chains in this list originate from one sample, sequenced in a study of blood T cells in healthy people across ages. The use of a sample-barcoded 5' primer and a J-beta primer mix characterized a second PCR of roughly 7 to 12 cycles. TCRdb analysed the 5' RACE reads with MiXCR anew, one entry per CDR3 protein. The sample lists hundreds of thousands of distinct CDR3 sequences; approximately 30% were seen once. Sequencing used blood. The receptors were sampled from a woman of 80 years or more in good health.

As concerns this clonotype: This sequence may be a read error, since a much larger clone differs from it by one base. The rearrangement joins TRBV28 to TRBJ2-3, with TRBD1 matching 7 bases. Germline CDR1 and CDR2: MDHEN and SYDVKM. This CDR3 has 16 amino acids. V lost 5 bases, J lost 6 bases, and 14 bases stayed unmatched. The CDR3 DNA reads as TGTGCCAGCAGTACCGTTCAGGGGGAGCTAACTGATACGCAGTATTTT. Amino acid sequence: CASSTVQGELTDTQYF.

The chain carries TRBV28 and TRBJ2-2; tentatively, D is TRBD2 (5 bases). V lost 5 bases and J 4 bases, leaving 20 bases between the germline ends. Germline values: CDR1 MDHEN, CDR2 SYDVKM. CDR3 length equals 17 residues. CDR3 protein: CASSLFRTAQSTGELFF. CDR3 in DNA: TGTGCCAGCAGTCTGTTTAGGACTGCACAAAGCACCGGGGAGCTGTTTTTT.

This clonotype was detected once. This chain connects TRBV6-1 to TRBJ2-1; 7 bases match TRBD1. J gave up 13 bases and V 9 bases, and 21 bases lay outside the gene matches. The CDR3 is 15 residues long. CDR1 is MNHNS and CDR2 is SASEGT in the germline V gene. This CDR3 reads CASVDRAQYQETQFF. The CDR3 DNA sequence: TGTGCCAGTGTTGACAGGGCCCAGTACCAAGAGACCCAGTTCTTC.

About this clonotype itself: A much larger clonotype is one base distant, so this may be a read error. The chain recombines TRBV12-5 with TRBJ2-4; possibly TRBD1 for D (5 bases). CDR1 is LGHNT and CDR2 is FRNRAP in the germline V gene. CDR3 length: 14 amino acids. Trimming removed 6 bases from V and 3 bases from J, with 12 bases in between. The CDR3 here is CASGPPRVKNIQYF. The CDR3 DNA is TGTGCTAGTGGCCCCCCCAGGGTCAAAAACATTCAGTACTTC.

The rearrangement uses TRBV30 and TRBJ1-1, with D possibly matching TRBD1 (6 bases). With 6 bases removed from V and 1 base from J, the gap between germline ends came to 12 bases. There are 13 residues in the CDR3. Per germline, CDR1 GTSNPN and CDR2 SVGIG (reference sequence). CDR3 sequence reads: CACTGGGNTEAFF. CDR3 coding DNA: TGTGCCTGTACAGGAGGGGGGAACACTGAAGCTTTCTTT.

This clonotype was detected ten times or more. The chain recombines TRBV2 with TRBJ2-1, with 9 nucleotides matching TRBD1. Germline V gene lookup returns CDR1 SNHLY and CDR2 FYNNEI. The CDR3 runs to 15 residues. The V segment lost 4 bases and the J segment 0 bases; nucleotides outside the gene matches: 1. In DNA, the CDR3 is TGTGCCAGCAGTGTACAGGGGGCCTCCTACAATGAGCAGTTCTTC. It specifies CASSVQGASYNEQFF.

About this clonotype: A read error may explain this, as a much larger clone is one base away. The chain's CDR3 is CSAIPRTGYSEQFF. CDR3 DNA sequence: TGCAGTGCTATTCCCCGGACAGGGTACAGTGAGCAGTTCTTC. This chain joins TRBV20-1 and TRBJ2-1, with 8 bases lining up with TRBD1. CDR3 size: 14 residues. Germline V lookup: CDR1 DFQATT, CDR2 SNEGSKA (reference sequence).

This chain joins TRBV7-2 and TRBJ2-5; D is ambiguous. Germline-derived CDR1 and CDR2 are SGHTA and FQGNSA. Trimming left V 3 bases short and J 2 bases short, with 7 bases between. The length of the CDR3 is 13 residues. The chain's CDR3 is CASSFHFQETQYF. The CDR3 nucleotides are TGTGCCAGCAGCTTCCACTTTCAAGAGACCCAGTACTTC.

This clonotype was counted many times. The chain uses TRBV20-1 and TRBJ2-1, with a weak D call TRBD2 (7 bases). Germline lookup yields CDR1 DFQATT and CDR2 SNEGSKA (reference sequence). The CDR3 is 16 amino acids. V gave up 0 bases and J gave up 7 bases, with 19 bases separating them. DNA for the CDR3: TGCAGTGCTAGAGATATAACGGGGGGCGGGGGAAATGAGCAGTTCTTC. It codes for CSARDITGGGGNEQFF.

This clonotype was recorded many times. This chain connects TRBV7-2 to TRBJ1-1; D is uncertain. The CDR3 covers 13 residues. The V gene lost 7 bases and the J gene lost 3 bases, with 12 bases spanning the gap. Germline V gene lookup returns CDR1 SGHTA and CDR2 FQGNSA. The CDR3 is CASTQSRDTEAFF. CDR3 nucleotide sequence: TGTGCCAGCACCCAGTCCCGGGACACTGAAGCTTTCTTT.

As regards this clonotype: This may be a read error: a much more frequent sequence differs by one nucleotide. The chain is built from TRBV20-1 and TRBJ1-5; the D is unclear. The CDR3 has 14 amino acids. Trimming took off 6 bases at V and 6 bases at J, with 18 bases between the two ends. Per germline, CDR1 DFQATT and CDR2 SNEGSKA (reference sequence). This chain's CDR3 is CSARRAGGSQPQHF. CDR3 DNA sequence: TGCAGTGCCCGACGGGCAGGAGGCTCTCAGCCCCAGCATTTT.

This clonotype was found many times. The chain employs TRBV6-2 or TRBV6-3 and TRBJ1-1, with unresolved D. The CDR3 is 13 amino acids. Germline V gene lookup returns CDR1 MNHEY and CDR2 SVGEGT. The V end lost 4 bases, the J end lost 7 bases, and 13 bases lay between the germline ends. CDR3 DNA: TGTGCCAGCAGTTCTCAGGAGGTTTTTGAAGCTTTCTTT. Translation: CASSSQEVFEAFF.

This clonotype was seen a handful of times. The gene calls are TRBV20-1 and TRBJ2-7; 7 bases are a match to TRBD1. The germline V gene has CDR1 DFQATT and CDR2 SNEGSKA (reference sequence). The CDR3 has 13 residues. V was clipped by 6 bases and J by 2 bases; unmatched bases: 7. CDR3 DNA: TGCAGTGCCCCCCGGGACAGTACCTACGAGCAGTACTTC. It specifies CSAPRDSTYEQYF.

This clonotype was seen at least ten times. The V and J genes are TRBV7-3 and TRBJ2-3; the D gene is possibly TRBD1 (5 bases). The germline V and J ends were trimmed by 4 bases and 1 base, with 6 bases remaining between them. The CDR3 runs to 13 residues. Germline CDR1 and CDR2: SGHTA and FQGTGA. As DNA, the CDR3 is TGTGCCAGCAGCTCAGGGCGCACAGATACGCAGTATTTT. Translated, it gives CASSSGRTDTQYF.

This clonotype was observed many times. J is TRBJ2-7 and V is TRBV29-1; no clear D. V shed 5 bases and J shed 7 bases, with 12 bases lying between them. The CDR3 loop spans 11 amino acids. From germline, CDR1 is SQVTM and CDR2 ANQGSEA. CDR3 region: CSVSEVWEQYF. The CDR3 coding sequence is TGCAGCGTTTCTGAGGTATGGGAGCAGTACTTC.

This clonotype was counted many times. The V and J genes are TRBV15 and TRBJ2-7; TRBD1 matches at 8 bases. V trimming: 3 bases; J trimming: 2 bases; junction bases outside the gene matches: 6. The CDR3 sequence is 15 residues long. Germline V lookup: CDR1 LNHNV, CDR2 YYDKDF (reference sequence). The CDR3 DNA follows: TGTGCCACCAGCAGGGAAGGACAGGGAGCCTACGAGCAGTACTTC. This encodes CATSREGQGAYEQYF.

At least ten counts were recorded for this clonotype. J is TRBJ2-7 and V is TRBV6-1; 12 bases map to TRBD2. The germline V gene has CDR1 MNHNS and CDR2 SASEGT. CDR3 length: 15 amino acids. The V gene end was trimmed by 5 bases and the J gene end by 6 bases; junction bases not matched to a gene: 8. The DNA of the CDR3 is TGTGCCAGCAGTCGGTTGGCACTAGCGGGGGGCGAGCAGTACTTC. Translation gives CASSRLALAGGEQYF.